This T cell receptor (beta chain) was retrieved from a study of T cell changes during pregnancy in multiple sclerosis. Some clones are missing from TCRdb's copy, which holds only in-frame ones; the method was immunoSEQ multiplex PCR. The sample carries approximately 92,000 clones, approximately 93% recorded once. This CDR3 is built from 13 residues. The V end was cut by 6 bases, the J end by 3 bases, with 12 bases between. The V gene's germline CDR1 is MNHEY and CDR2 SMNVEV (reference sequence). The J gene is TRBJ2-7, the V gene TRBV27, with a tentative D call TRBD1 (5 bases). The source of this sequence is a female donor with multiple sclerosis, enrolled in a pregnancy study. Sample: peripheral blood, taken after pregnancy. CDR3 protein: CASSHGGHYEQYF. CDR3 DNA sequence: TGTGCCAGCAGCCACGGTGGACACTACGAGCAGTACTTC.